Each of the 14 T cell receptor beta chains below was sequenced from the same sample in a study of vaccination effects on CD4 cells after COVID-19. In the ViraFEST assay, antigen-specific CD4+ clonotypes were identified by expansion after peptide-pool stimulation. The culture ran for nine to ten days, and then CD4+ T cells were isolated. Their SARS-CoV-2 infection, verified by PCR, occurred between March and December 2020. For these TCRs, the target antigens are not known. Assay used: immunoSEQ multiplex PCR; TCRdb lists only in-frame clones, some missing. Of tens of thousands of clones detected, 75% to 85% appear once; the ten largest clones hold around 5%. The source material was CD4+ T cells from PBMCs cultured with HIV peptides, sampled before COVID-19 vaccination. Subset here: HIV-1 Nef peptide pool negative control/reference culture. Source of these receptors: a human donor who had a prior SARS-CoV-2 infection.

The chain uses TRBV12-5 and TRBJ2-5; TRBD1 matches 8 bases. The trim removed 4 bases at V and 3 bases at J, leaving 4 bases unmatched. The CDR3 has 14 amino acids. Germline V gene data show CDR1 as LGHNT and CDR2 as FRNRAP. The CDR3: CASGWTGREETQYF. CDR3 DNA sequence: TGTGCTAGTGGTTGGACAGGGCGGGAAGAGACCCAGTACTTC.

A few counts support this clone. The chain uses TRBV9 and TRBJ1-1; no clear D gene. Trimming stripped 3 bases from V and 1 base from J, with 10 bases between. Germline V gene sequence: CDR1 SGDLS, CDR2 YYNGEE. The CDR3 consists of 14 residues. This CDR3 reads CASSARASNTEAFF. In DNA form, the CDR3 reads TGTGCCAGCAGCGCCCGGGCTTCGAACACTGAAGCTTTCTTT.

The V and J genes are TRBV30 and TRBJ2-3; the D is unclear. The germline V gene has CDR1 GTSNPN and CDR2 SVGIG (reference sequence). This CDR3 has 13 residues. V gave up 4 bases and J gave up 5 bases, with 13 bases separating them. As DNA, the CDR3 is TGTGCCTGGAACTACCCCAACGGAGATACGCAGTATTTT. Protein: CAWNYPNGDTQYF.

V gene TRBV19 combines with J gene TRBJ2-3; possible D gene TRBD2, 7 bases. Germline CDR1 LNHDA, CDR2 SQIVND (reference sequence). V was trimmed by 6 bases and J by 0 bases, leaving 16 bases between them. The CDR3 runs 16 residues. The CDR3 DNA reads as TGTGCCAGTAGAGCCCAGGGGAGGGGAAGCACAGATACGCAGTATTTT. It encodes CASRAQGRGSTDTQYF.

The chain recombines TRBV4-3 with TRBJ2-3, with D possibly TRBD2 on 5 matching bases. Trimming removed 3 bases at V and 4 bases at J, with 14 bases between. The CDR3 is 15 residues long. CDR1 is LGHNA and CDR2 is YSLEER in the germline V gene. The CDR3 DNA reads as TGCGCCAGCAGCCACGCTAGAGGGCGCGCAGATACGCAGTATTTT. Its protein product is CASSHARGRADTQYF.

This clone has only a few counts. J is TRBJ2-3 and V is TRBV25-1, with 16 bases that match TRBD2. From germline, CDR1 is MGHDK and CDR2 SYGVNS. This CDR3 region has 15 residues. Trimming removed 3 bases from V and 7 bases from J; junction bases left unmatched: 1. The CDR3 DNA reads as TGTGCCAGCAGTGAGGGACTAGCGGGAGGGTATACGCAGTATTTT. Protein: CASSEGLAGGYTQYF. The full variable domain, completed using reference TRBV25-1 and TRBJ2-3, is EADIYQTPRYLVIGTGKKITLECSQTMGHDKMYWYQQDPGMELHLIHYSYGVNSTEKGDLSSESTVSRIRTEHFPLTLESARPSHTSQYLCASSEGLAGGYTQYFGPGTRLTVL.

This chain joins TRBV11-3 and TRBJ1-1; D gene unclear. Trimming shortened V by 0 bases and J by 4 bases, and 12 bases separated the two germline ends. The length of the CDR3 is 15 residues. Germline V gene sequence: CDR1 SGHNT, CDR2 YENEEA. CDR3 sequence reads: CASSLELNSITEAFF. The CDR3 nucleotides read TGTGCCAGCAGCTTAGAACTCAACAGTATCACTGAAGCTTTCTTT.

The J gene is TRBJ2-3, the V gene TRBV7-2; no reliable D call. The germline V gene has CDR1 SGHTA and CDR2 FQGNSA. The CDR3 consists of 15 residues. V was cut by 2 bases and J by 0 bases, with 9 bases left in between. In DNA form, the CDR3 reads TGTGCCAGCAGCTTATCTTATTGGAGCACAGATACGCAGTATTTT. This encodes CASSLSYWSTDTQYF.

The table lists this clone with a count of one. The V and J genes are TRBV11-2 and TRBJ2-1, with D perhaps matching TRBD1 (7 bases). The germline V gene has CDR1 SGHAT and CDR2 FQNNGV. CDR3 length: 16 residues. Trimming stripped 8 bases from V and 0 bases from J, with 17 bases between. The CDR3 bases are TGTGCCAGCCATCTAGGAGGGACAGTCTCCTACAATGAGCAGTTCTTC. Protein product: CASHLGGTVSYNEQFF. Together with reference TRBV11-2 and TRBJ2-1, the CDR3 gives the full variable domain: EAGVAQSPRYKIIEKRQSVAFWCNPISGHATLYWYQQILGQGPKLLIQFQNNGVVDDSQLPKDRFSAERLKGVDSTLKIQPAKLEDSAVYLCASHLGGTVSYNEQFFGPGTRLTVL.

This chain connects TRBV7-9 to TRBJ1-2; D remains ambiguous. The CDR3 contains 14 residues. Germline V CDR1 and CDR2: SEHNR, FQNEAQ (reference sequence). V was trimmed by 1 base and J by 7 bases, leaving 13 bases between them. The CDR3, as DNA: TGTGCCAGCAGCTTAGTTTCCGCTCGATCTGGCTACACCTTC. Translated, it gives CASSLVSARSGYTF.

This clone is a singleton in its sample. The CDR3 protein is CASSHRRVGYEQYF. The CDR3 coding sequence is TGCGCCAGCAGCCATCGCAGGGTGGGCTACGAGCAGTACTTC. The rearrangement uses TRBV4-1 and TRBJ2-7, with a weak D call TRBD1 (5 bases). This CDR3 comprises 14 residues. Trimming shortened V by 3 bases and J by 3 bases, and 12 bases separated the two germline ends. Germline CDR1 MGHRA, CDR2 YSYEKL.

V and J are TRBV7-2 and TRBJ2-4; no clear D gene. This CDR3 spans 15 amino acids. The germline V gene has CDR1 SGHTA and CDR2 FQGNSA. Trimming took 2 bases from V and 6 from J, leaving 14 bases between them. The CDR3: CASSLSASRGNIQYF. CDR3 nucleotide sequence: TGTGCCAGCAGCTTATCCGCCTCGCGTGGAAACATTCAGTACTTC.

The J gene is TRBJ2-4, the V gene TRBV2; D remains unclear. This CDR3 contains 14 residues. CDR1 is SNHLY, CDR2 FYNNEI, per germline. V was clipped by 3 bases and J by 2 bases, with 8 bases between them. CDR3 in amino acids: CASSDRRSKNIQYF. As DNA, the CDR3 is TGTGCCAGCAGTGACAGGAGATCCAAAAACATTCAGTACTTC.

The genes are TRBV27 and TRBJ1-2, with 8 bases that match TRBD1. The CDR3 extends over 17 amino acids. CDR1 and CDR2 from the germline V gene are MNHEY and SMNVEV (reference sequence). The V segment lost 5 bases and the J segment 4 bases; nucleotides outside the gene matches: 15. The CDR3 reads CASSPTPTGVGVYGYTF. The CDR3 nucleotides are TGTGCCAGCAGTCCTACCCCGACAGGGGTCGGTGTCTATGGCTACACCTTC.